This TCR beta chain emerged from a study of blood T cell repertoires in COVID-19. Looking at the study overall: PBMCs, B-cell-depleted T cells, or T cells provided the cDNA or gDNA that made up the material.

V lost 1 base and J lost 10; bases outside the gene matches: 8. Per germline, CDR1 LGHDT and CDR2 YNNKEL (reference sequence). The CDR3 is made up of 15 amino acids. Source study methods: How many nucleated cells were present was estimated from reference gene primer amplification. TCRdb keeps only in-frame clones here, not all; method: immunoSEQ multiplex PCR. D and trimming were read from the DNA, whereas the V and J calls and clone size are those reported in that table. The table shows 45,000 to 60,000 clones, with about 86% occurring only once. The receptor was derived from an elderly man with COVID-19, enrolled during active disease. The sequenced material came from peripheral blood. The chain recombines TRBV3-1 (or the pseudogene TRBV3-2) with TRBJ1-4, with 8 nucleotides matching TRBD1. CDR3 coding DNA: TGTGCCAGCAGCCAAGGGGACAGGAGAGCAGGAAAACTGTTTTTT. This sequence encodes CASSQGDRRAGKLFF.